The clone carrying this T cell receptor (beta chain) was recorded a few times. As yet, its antigen is unknown. This sample was included in a study of T cells in Graves' hyperthyroidism and ophthalmopathy. Whole-study results and caveats: Most clonotypes that expanded in the thyroid above 0.001 also showed up in blood.

The TCR beta CDR3 regions underwent amplification using RNA transcripts as the source. The study used the HTBI primer set for a first-round RT-PCR of the TCR CDR3. TCRdb re-called the multiplex PCR reads with MiXCR, one entry per CDR3 protein. The data hold about half a million distinct CDR3 sequences, with 15% to 20% observed a single time. The sequence was obtained from a woman in her twenties or thirties with Graves' ophthalmopathy. Sequenced input: blood.

CDR3 sequence: CSAREGESPLHF. The DNA for the CDR3 is TGCAGTGCTAGGGAGGGGGAGTCACCCCTCCACTTT. V and J are TRBV20-1 and TRBJ1-6, with D tentatively TRBD1 (6 bases). V was pared by 3 bases and J by 10 bases, with 10 bases between. Germline assignment: CDR1 DFQATT and CDR2 SNEGSKA (reference sequence). This CDR3 has 12 amino acids.